This TCR beta chain originates from a study of prognosis after radiotherapy for stage I lung cancer. At the level of the study: No patients got concurrent therapy with stereotactic body radiotherapy.

Using two-round multiplex PCR, the authors amplified TCR beta CDR3 from genomic DNA. Primers (each specific to one TRBV or TRBJ gene) were used in first-round PCR. MiXCR, run by TCRdb on the multiplex PCR reads, gives a single entry per CDR3 protein. Of some 27,000 distinct CDR3 sequences listed, around 32% are singletons. This clonotype appeared many times. In germline, CDR1 is MRHNA, CDR2 SNTAGT. Trimming removed 4 bases from V and 4 bases from J; junction bases left unmatched: 6. The CDR3 is made up of 14 amino acids. The receptor's source is a donor aged 50 or older with non-small cell lung cancer. The V call is TRBV6-4, the J call TRBJ2-7; 8 positions agree with TRBD1. Sequenced material: PBMCs, taken before or after stereotactic body radiation therapy (not recorded which). CDR3 protein: CASSARGLGYEQYF. CDR3 coding DNA: TGTGCCAGCAGTGCCAGGGGGCTTGGATACGAGCAGTACTTC.